Presented here are 32 T cell receptor beta chains from one specimen sequenced in a study of neurological immune-mediated disorders. From the 5' RACE reads, TCRdb called clonotypes with MiXCR, one entry per CDR3 protein. The sample includes 50,000 to 85,000 distinct CDR3 sequences, around 5.5% of them seen just once. What was sequenced was PBMCs. Receptors were obtained from a woman in her twenties or thirties with multiple sclerosis.

In this sample, this clonotype turned up many times. The rearrangement links TRBV10-3 to TRBJ1-5, with D unclear. This CDR3 spans 14 amino acids. V was pared by 0 bases and J by 0 bases, with 3 bases between. Per the germline V gene, CDR1 is ENHRY and CDR2 is SYGVKD. DNA for the CDR3: TGTGCCATCAGTGAGTCCGGTAGCAATCAGCCCCAGCATTTT. This gives the protein CAISESGSNQPQHF.

At least ten counts were recorded for this clonotype. The rearrangement joins TRBV6-5 to TRBJ1-2, with D uncertain. V dropped 6 bases and J dropped 3 bases, with 8 bases sitting between them. Germline V gene lookup returns CDR1 MNHEY and CDR2 SVGAGI. CDR3 length equals 12 residues. The CDR3 region is CASRGSYYGYTF. DNA for the CDR3: TGTGCCAGCAGGGGTAGTTACTATGGCTACACCTTC.

This clonotype has a count of ten or more. A much bigger clone sits one base away, suggesting this may be a read error. The gene calls are TRBV20-1 and TRBJ2-1; 8 positions agree with TRBD2. Germline V gene sequence: CDR1 DFQATT, CDR2 SNEGSKA (reference sequence). The CDR3 has 15 amino acids. The CDR3 protein is CSYSPGTRGYNEQFF. In DNA form, the CDR3 reads TGCAGCTACTCCCCCGGGACTAGAGGATACAATGAGCAGTTCTTC.

This chain links TRBV18 with TRBJ2-2, with D unresolved. V lost 3 bases and J lost 1, with 15 bases in between. Looked up from germline, CDR1 is KGHSH and CDR2 is LQKENI. The CDR3 has 17 amino acids. CDR3 protein: CASSPSSRILNTGELFF. CDR3 coding DNA: TGTGCCAGCTCACCTAGCAGCCGGATATTGAACACCGGGGAGCTGTTTTTT.

This clonotype was recorded many times. The chain recombines TRBV20-1 with TRBJ2-3, with TRBD2 matching 7 bases. Germline V lookup: CDR1 DFQATT, CDR2 SNEGSKA (reference sequence). J lost 2 bases, V lost 3 bases, and 8 bases had no gene match. This CDR3 contains 15 residues. The DNA for the CDR3 is TGCAGTGCTAGCATGCCTAGCGGATTCACAGATACGCAGTATTTT. This encodes CSASMPSGFTDTQYF.

This chain connects TRBV3-1 to TRBJ2-5; a possible D gene is TRBD2 (5 bases). CDR3 length equals 16 residues. Germline CDR1 is LGHDT and CDR2 is YNNKEL (reference sequence). V lost 0 bases and J lost 1, with 12 bases in between. The CDR3: CASSQELVGSQETQYF. The CDR3 DNA follows: TGTGCCAGCAGCCAAGAGCTAGTGGGGAGCCAAGAGACCCAGTACTTC.

The sample holds many counts of this clonotype. The junction departs from germline at one end; a sequencing error may be responsible. V usage is TRBV3-1 and J usage is TRBJ2-1; maybe TRBD2 (6 bases). The CDR3 runs to 14 residues. Germline values: CDR1 LGHDT, CDR2 YNNKEL (reference sequence). CDR3 amino acids: CASSRDSGVIEQFF. Here the CDR3 DNA reads TGTGCCAGTAGCCGGGACTCCGGCGTCATAGAGCAGTTCTTC.

This clonotype was observed at least ten times. This chain connects TRBV20-1 to TRBJ1-6; no reliable D call. Trimming cost V 6 bases and J 2 bases, with 14 bases left between them. This CDR3 spans 15 amino acids. Germline loops: CDR1 DFQATT, CDR2 SNEGSKA (reference sequence). Written as DNA, the CDR3 is TGCAGTGCCAACCGGGAGCTCACCTATAATTCACCCCTCCACTTT. It encodes CSANRELTYNSPLHF.

There are many counts of this clonotype. V usage is TRBV5-1 and J usage is TRBJ2-1; TRBD1 aligns across 10 bases. CDR3 length: 14 residues. CDR1 SGHRS and CDR2 YFSETQ come from the germline V gene. V shed 6 bases, J shed 8 bases, and the junction held 8 bases outside the gene matches. The CDR3 DNA reads as TGCGCCAGCAACATCGGGACAGGGGCCCATGAGCAGTTCTTC. As protein: CASNIGTGAHEQFF.

The gene calls are TRBV25-1 and TRBJ2-3; unclear D gene. The CDR3 is 14 residues long. The V and J ends lost 6 bases and 1 base respectively, with 11 bases between them. Germline-derived CDR1 and CDR2 are MGHDK and SYGVNS. CDR3 DNA: TGTGCCAGCAGCGGTACATTCCGCACAGATACGCAGTATTTT. It encodes CASSGTFRTDTQYF. Based on the CDR3 plus reference TRBV25-1 and TRBJ2-3, the full variable domain is EADIYQTPRYLVIGTGKKITLECSQTMGHDKMYWYQQDPGMELHLIHYSYGVNSTEKGDLSSESTVSRIRTEHFPLTLESARPSHTSQYLCASSGTFRTDTQYFGPGTRLTVL.

This clonotype has just a few counts. The J gene is TRBJ2-2, the V gene TRBV6-5; 10 positions match TRBD2. Germline assignment: CDR1 MNHEY and CDR2 SVGAGI. This CDR3 spans 16 amino acids. The V gene end was trimmed by 8 bases and the J gene end by 2 bases; junction bases not matched to a gene: 8. CDR3 in DNA: TGTGCCAGCCGGAGTAGCGGGGGGAGAAACACCGGGGAGCTGTTTTTT. It codes for CASRSSGGRNTGELFF.

This clonotype was counted at least ten times. This chain uses TRBV5-6 with TRBJ2-7; D is possibly TRBD1 (5 bases). The CDR3 sequence is 14 residues long. V was shortened by 4 bases and J by 1 base, with 12 bases between the two germline ends. CDR1 and CDR2 from the germline V gene are SGHDT and YYEEEE. CDR3 nucleotides: TGTGCCAGCAGCCATGGACACGGATCCTACGAGCAGTACTTC. This sequence encodes CASSHGHGSYEQYF.

This clonotype appeared many times. The rearrangement joins TRBV4-2 to TRBJ2-7; 8 positions agree with TRBD1. The CDR3 consists of 16 residues. Germline V gene lookup returns CDR1 LGHNA and CDR2 YNFKEQ. Trimming removed 0 bases from V and 6 bases from J; junction bases left unmatched: 10. The CDR3 region has the DNA TGTGCCAGCAGCCAAGATCGGACAGGGTACGGGACCGAGCAGTACTTC. Its translation: CASSQDRTGYGTEQYF.

This clonotype occurred many times. The chain uses TRBV20-1 and TRBJ1-5; 7 nucleotides line up with TRBD1. Germline assignment: CDR1 DFQATT and CDR2 SNEGSKA (reference sequence). The V and J ends lost 5 bases and 5 bases, in that order; junction bases with no gene match: 9. CDR3 length equals 14 residues. The DNA of the CDR3 is TGCAGTGCTCGGAGGGGACAGAGGCATCAGCCCCAGCATTTT. This sequence encodes CSARRGQRHQPQHF.

As regards this clonotype: A single base separates this from a much larger clone, so it may be a read error. The gene calls are TRBV5-1 and TRBJ2-7, with D maybe TRBD1 (6 bases). Trimming pared 3 bases from V and 7 bases from J, leaving 8 bases between. Germline values: CDR1 SGHRS, CDR2 YFSETQ. The CDR3 contains 11 residues. For the CDR3, the DNA is TGCGCCAGCAGCTGGGGACAAGAGCAGTACTTC. Amino acids: CASSWGQEQYF.

This clonotype was found many times. The chain uses TRBV20-1 and TRBJ2-4; 9 bases match TRBD1. Looked up from germline, CDR1 is DFQATT and CDR2 is SNEGSKA (reference sequence). After removal of 0 bases from V and 8 bases from J, the junction contained 8 bases not matched to a gene. The CDR3 is made up of 15 amino acids. The CDR3 loop is CSARDTGGREDIQYF. In DNA, the CDR3 is TGCAGTGCTAGAGATACAGGGGGCAGGGAAGACATTCAGTACTTC.

The sample holds many counts of this clonotype. J is TRBJ1-1 and V is TRBV10-3; 9 bases are shared with TRBD1. The germline gives CDR1 ENHRY, CDR2 SYGVKD. The CDR3 has 14 residues. With 11 bases clipped from V and 3 bases from J, the junction kept 10 bases outside the gene matches. The chain's CDR3 is CAAASRDRDTEAFF. The CDR3 nucleotides read TGTGCCGCTGCGTCCCGGGACAGGGACACTGAAGCTTTCTTT.

This clonotype was seen repeatedly, ten times or more. The chain carries TRBV12-3 or TRBV12-4 and TRBJ2-5; D ambiguous. The CDR3 extends over 14 amino acids. V was shortened by 1 base and J by 0 bases, with 6 bases between the two germline ends. CDR3 amino acids: CASSLGEYQETQYF. The CDR3 region has the DNA TGTGCCAGCAGTTTAGGCGAGTACCAAGAGACCCAGTACTTC.

This clonotype was observed at least ten times. The genes are TRBV5-6 and TRBJ2-7, with D tentatively TRBD2 (5 bases). Germline V gene data show CDR1 as SGHDT and CDR2 as YYEEEE. The CDR3 is 16 residues long. Trimming took off 2 bases at V and 2 bases at J, with 17 bases between the two ends. The CDR3 protein is CASSFGKGIGAYEQYF. The CDR3 DNA follows: TGTGCCAGCAGCTTCGGGAAGGGTATTGGAGCCTACGAGCAGTACTTC.

This clonotype showed up just a few times. A much larger clone differs by one base, so this may be a read error. The chain carries TRBV3-1 and TRBJ2-7; no firm D call. From germline, CDR1 is LGHDT and CDR2 YNNKEL (reference sequence). V was clipped by 1 base and J by 7 bases, with 17 bases between them. This CDR3 has 15 residues. The CDR3 sequence: CASSQGSTTDREQYF. Written as DNA, the CDR3 is TGTGCCAGCAGCCAAGGCAGCACAACAGATCGGGAGCAGTACTTC.

The sample holds many counts of this clonotype. The chain combines TRBV12-3 or TRBV12-4 with TRBJ1-4; 7 bases align to TRBD1. The CDR3 has 12 residues. The ends lost 7 bases at V and 13 bases at J; junction bases unmatched: 9. The DNA for the CDR3 is TGTGCCAGCACTCTACAGGGGAAGGGACTGTTTTTT. It is translated as CASTLQGKGLFF.

The chain couples TRBV7-3 to TRBJ2-3, with TRBD2 as a possible D gene (5 bases). Germline V gene data show CDR1 as SGHTA and CDR2 as FQGTGA. Trimming shortened V by 7 bases and J by 2 bases, and 19 bases separated the two germline ends. The CDR3 extends over 16 amino acids. The CDR3 sequence: CASTQIVSGPTDTQYF. Here the CDR3 DNA reads TGTGCCAGCACCCAGATCGTGAGCGGACCCACAGATACGCAGTATTTT.

This clonotype was seen many times. The chain employs TRBV24-1 and TRBJ2-1; TRBD2 matches 8 bases. The germline gives CDR1 KGHDR, CDR2 SFDVKD. The CDR3 covers 13 residues. Unmatched junction bases numbered 6, after V lost 10 bases and J lost 5 bases. The CDR3 DNA is TGTGCCACTCGGGGGGGCTTAAACAATGAGCAGTTCTTC. Encoded protein: CATRGGLNNEQFF.

This chain uses TRBV12-3 or TRBV12-4 with TRBJ2-2, with 7 bases fitting TRBD1. V lost 6 bases and J lost 0; bases outside the gene matches: 7. The CDR3 is 16 residues long. CDR3 residues: CASRQGTSANTGELFF. The CDR3 region has the DNA TGTGCCAGCAGACAGGGGACCTCCGCGAACACCGGGGAGCTGTTTTTT.

This clonotype was found many times. The chain is built from TRBV9 and TRBJ2-2, with 9 bases matching TRBD2. This CDR3 comprises 14 residues. With V trimmed by 7 bases and J by 6 bases, 7 bases remained unmatched. Germline V CDR1 and CDR2: SGDLS, YYNGEE. The CDR3 reads CASRGTSSPGELFF. CDR3 nucleotide sequence: TGTGCCAGCCGTGGGACTAGCTCCCCCGGGGAGCTGTTTTTT.

This clonotype was seen repeatedly, ten times or more. V gene TRBV5-1 combines with J gene TRBJ1-2; D gene ambiguous. The V end lost 0 bases, the J end lost 4 bases, and 10 bases lay between the germline ends. The CDR3 runs 14 residues. From germline, CDR1 is SGHRS and CDR2 YFSETQ. CDR3 bases: TGCGCCAGCAGCTTGGGCGGCAGTACCTATGGCTACACCTTC. Its protein product is CASSLGGSTYGYTF.

This clonotype has at least ten counts. The J gene is TRBJ2-3, the V gene TRBV5-1, with D possibly TRBD1 on 5 matching bases. Germline lookup yields CDR1 SGHRS and CDR2 YFSETQ. V lost 0 bases to trimming and J lost 2 bases, with 10 bases between them. The CDR3 spans 15 residues. CDR3 sequence (DNA): TGCGCCAGCAGCTTGGCCAGGGCCCTCACAGATACGCAGTATTTT. Its protein product is CASSLARALTDTQYF.

This clonotype was seen many times. The chain has TRBV18 and TRBJ2-5, with 8 bases lining up with TRBD2. The V gene's germline CDR1 is KGHSH and CDR2 LQKENI. CDR3 size: 15 residues. V was pared by 3 bases and J by 8 bases, with 11 bases of the junction left unmatched. CDR3 region: CASSPGLAVGETQYF. In DNA form, the CDR3 reads TGTGCCAGCTCACCTGGACTAGCCGTGGGGGAAACCCAGTACTTC. The whole variable domain, remainder taken from reference TRBV18 and TRBJ2-5, is NAGVMQNPRHLVRRRGQEARLRCSPMKGHSHVYWYRQLPEEGLKFMVYLQKENIIDESGMPKERFSAEFPKEGPSILRIQQVVRGDSAAYFCASSPGLAVGETQYFGPGTRLLVL.

This clonotype was detected ten times or more. DNA for the CDR3: TGCAGCGTTGAGGGTAGCAGCGAGACCCAGTACTTC. This sequence encodes CSVEGSSETQYF. The chain employs TRBV29-1 and TRBJ2-5; D is unclear. V gave up 3 bases and J gave up 5 bases, with 10 bases separating them. CDR1 and CDR2 (germline): SQVTM, ANQGSEA. The CDR3 contains 12 residues. Full variable domain (missing parts from reference TRBV29-1 and TRBJ2-5): SAVISQKPSRDICQRGTSLTIQCQVDSQVTMMFWYRQQPGQSLTLIATANQGSEATYESGFVIDKFPISRPNLTFSTLTVSNMSPEDSSIYLCSVEGSSETQYFGPGTRLLVL.

Ten or more counts support this clonotype. The chain combines TRBV20-1 with TRBJ2-7, with TRBD2 identical over 10 bases. The length of the CDR3 is 15 residues. Trimming took 4 bases from V and 7 from J; bases not matched to a gene: 13. Germline-derived CDR1 and CDR2 are DFQATT and SNEGSKA (reference sequence). The CDR3 reads CSATPLAGVTGEQYF. The DNA of the CDR3 is TGCAGTGCTACACCCCTAGCGGGGGTCACTGGGGAGCAGTACTTC.

This clonotype has a handful of counts. The V gene is TRBV20-1, the J gene TRBJ2-1, with 11 bases lining up with TRBD2. This CDR3 has 16 residues. V lost 5 bases, J lost 5 bases, and 11 bases stayed unmatched. Germline V lookup: CDR1 DFQATT, CDR2 SNEGSKA (reference sequence). The CDR3 here is CSADGLASGGNNEQFF. In DNA, the CDR3 is TGCAGTGCTGACGGGCTGGCTAGCGGGGGGAACAATGAGCAGTTCTTC.

This clonotype occurred many times. One end of the junction does not line up with germline, which may come from a read error. The chain employs TRBV4-1 and TRBJ1-5; D unresolved. The CDR3 length is 16 residues. The V gene's germline CDR1 is MGHRA and CDR2 YSYEKL. The CDR3 protein is CASSKSADYSNQPQNF. The CDR3 DNA sequence: TGCGCCAGCAGCAAGAGCGCGGACTATAGCAATCAGCCCCAGAATTTT.